A selection of T cell receptor beta chains follows, all from one sample in a study of blood T cell repertoires in COVID-19. Assay used: immunoSEQ multiplex PCR; TCRdb lists only in-frame clones, some missing. The sample yields 20,000 to 30,000 clones, nearly 90% seen once. Material: peripheral blood. These receptors all stem from a man aged 70-80 years with acute or convalescent COVID-19. Both conserved end residues are part of each CDR3. D genes are given only for firm matches. The size field is filled for only some rows; it gives once, few, many or a size class.

j_call | clone_size | v_call | d_call | cdr3_aa | cdr3_nt
TRBJ2-3 | NA | TRBV3-1/TRBV3-2 | NA | CASSQDIRGASTDTQYF | TGTGCCAGCAGCCAAGACATCAGGGGCGCTAGCACAGATACGCAGTATTTT
TRBJ1-1 | NA | TRBV7-9 | NA | CASSLMGGVNTEAFF | TGTGCCAGCAGCTTAATGGGGGGAGTGAACACTGAAGCTTTCTTT
TRBJ1-6 | NA | TRBV5-3 | NA | CARSGRQGVPLHF | TGTGCCAGAAGCGGAAGACAAGGGGTACCCCTCCACTTT
TRBJ2-4 | NA | TRBV2 | TRBD2 | CASSEGAPRLAGKGKNIQYF | TGTGCCAGCAGTGAAGGGGCCCCCAGACTAGCGGGGAAGGGCAAAAACATTCAGTACTTC
TRBJ1-5 | NA | TRBV11-2 | NA | CASSLTGGQPQHF | TGTGCCAGCAGCCTAACCGGGGGTCAGCCCCAGCATTTT
TRBJ2-7 | NA | TRBV28 | NA | CASSLTRVGYEQYF | TGTGCCAGCAGTTTAACCAGGGTCGGCTACGAGCAGTACTTC
TRBJ1-5 | NA | TRBV19 | NA | CASAQGYQPQHF | TGTGCCAGTGCACAGGGATATCAGCCCCAGCATTTT
TRBJ2-7 | NA | TRBV5-4 | TRBD1 | CASSGDRGPYEQYF | TGTGCCAGCAGCGGTGACAGGGGGCCCTACGAGCAGTACTTC
TRBJ2-7 | NA | TRBV2 | TRBD2 | CASRTSGNSYEQYF | TGTGCCAGCCGAACTAGCGGGAATTCCTACGAGCAGTACTTC
TRBJ2-7 | NA | TRBV7-9 | TRBD1 | CASSLGIATGRFYEQYF | TGTGCCAGCAGCTTAGGGATAGCGACAGGGAGATTCTACGAGCAGTACTTC
TRBJ1-3 | once | TRBV5-1 | NA | CASSLGTASGNTIYF | TGCGCCAGCAGCTTGGGGACAGCCTCTGGAAACACCATATATTTT
TRBJ2-1 | NA | TRBV5-1 | TRBD2 | CASSPDEGGTSYNEQFF | TGCGCCAGCAGCCCTGATGAGGGAGGGACCTCCTACAATGAGCAGTTCTTC
TRBJ2-7 | NA | TRBV11-2 | NA | CASSLAGQVYEQYF | TGTGCCAGCAGCTTAGCGGGACAAGTCTACGAGCAGTACTTC
TRBJ1-2 | NA | TRBV4-1 | NA | CASSQEGGTFRGYTF | TGCGCCAGCAGCCAAGAGGGGGGGACCTTCCGGGGCTACACCTTC
TRBJ1-6 | NA | TRBV30 | TRBD1 | CAWTNGQVRNSPLHF | TGTGCCTGGACCAACGGACAGGTCCGTAATTCACCCCTCCACTTT
TRBJ1-5 | NA | TRBV7-2 | TRBD1 | CASSLVGQGVSNQPQHF | TGTGCCAGCAGCTTAGTCGGACAGGGTGTCAGCAATCAGCCCCAGCATTTT
TRBJ2-3 | NA | TRBV6-5 | TRBD1 | CASSYPGTGPDTQYF | TGTGCCAGCAGTTACCCCGGGACAGGGCCAGATACGCAGTATTTT
TRBJ1-6 | NA | TRBV29-1 | NA | CSVSEGQYNSPLHF | TGCAGCGTTTCGGAGGGGCAGTATAATTCACCCCTCCACTTT
TRBJ1-2 | NA | TRBV11-2 | NA | CASSSPERASYGYTF | TGTGCCAGCAGCTCCCCAGAGAGGGCTAGCTATGGCTACACCTTC
TRBJ2-2 | NA | TRBV9 | NA | CASSTDSWTGELFF | TGTGCCAGCAGCACAGATTCCTGGACCGGGGAGCTGTTTTTT
TRBJ1-1 | NA | TRBV5-1 | TRBD1 | CASSQQGGRLDTEAFF | TGCGCCAGCAGCCAACAGGGGGGAAGGTTGGACACTGAAGCTTTCTTT
TRBJ2-2 | NA | TRBV9 | TRBD2 | CASSVELAGGPGELFF | TGTGCCAGCAGCGTAGAACTAGCGGGAGGGCCCGGGGAGCTGTTTTTT
TRBJ1-2 | NA | TRBV9 | NA | CASSVGPGGYTF | TGTGCCAGCAGCGTAGGACCCGGGGGCTACACCTTC
TRBJ1-1 | NA | TRBV29-1 | TRBD1 | CSVVGQMNTEAFF | TGCAGCGTAGTGGGACAGATGAACACTGAAGCTTTCTTT
TRBJ2-3 | NA | TRBV30 | TRBD2 | CAWSPIAGGPTDTQYF | TGTGCCTGGAGCCCCATAGCGGGGGGGCCCACAGATACGCAGTATTTT
TRBJ2-5 | NA | TRBV29-1 | NA | CSVEKSGGGETQYF | TGCAGCGTTGAGAAGTCCGGCGGGGGCGAGACCCAGTACTTC
TRBJ2-1 | once | TRBV15 | NA | CATSRVLGGSYNEQFF | TGTGCCACCAGCAGAGTATTGGGGGGCTCCTACAATGAGCAGTTCTTC
TRBJ2-7 | NA | TRBV5-1 | NA | CASSLEAPPGYEQYF | TGCGCCAGCAGCTTGGAGGCCCCCCCGGGATACGAGCAGTACTTC
TRBJ2-7 | NA | TRBV5-4 | NA | CASSMGHSSYEQYF | TGTGCCAGCAGCATGGGACATAGCTCCTACGAGCAGTACTTC
TRBJ2-5 | once | TRBV19 | NA | CASSIVDYSTQYF | TGTGCCAGTAGTATTGTGGACTACTCGACCCAGTACTTC
TRBJ1-3 | NA | TRBV7-6 | NA | CASSLQGSGNTIYF | TGTGCCAGCAGCTTACAGGGTAGTGGAAACACCATATATTTT
TRBJ1-1 | NA | TRBV19 | TRBD1 | CASSATGGALNTEAFF | TGTGCCAGTAGTGCAACAGGGGGCGCTTTGAACACTGAAGCTTTCTTT
TRBJ2-5 | NA | TRBV19 | NA | CASSTSVQETQYF | TGTGCCAGTAGTACGTCAGTTCAAGAGACCCAGTACTTC
TRBJ2-3 | NA | TRBV24-1 | NA | CATSDRMGATDTQYF | TGTGCCACCAGTGACCGGATGGGGGCCACAGATACGCAGTATTTT
TRBJ2-2 | NA | TRBV30 | NA | CAWSVHRRGRTGELFF | TGTGCCTGGAGTGTACATCGCAGGGGAAGGACCGGGGAGCTGTTTTTT
TRBJ1-6 | NA | TRBV5-1 | NA | CASSLLPGEESPLHF | TGCGCCAGCAGCTTGTTACCGGGAGAGGAATCACCCCTCCACTTT
TRBJ2-5 | NA | TRBV11-2 | NA | CASSFAFRAEGQETQYF | TGTGCCAGCAGCTTCGCCTTTAGGGCCGAGGGACAAGAGACCCAGTACTTC
TRBJ1-1 | NA | TRBV18 | TRBD1 | CASSPEGASFEAFF | TGTGCCAGCTCCCCGGAGGGGGCCAGCTTTGAAGCTTTCTTT
TRBJ1-2 | medium-sized | TRBV28 | TRBD1 | CASNPTGDNYGYTF | TGTGCCAGCAACCCAACAGGGGATAACTATGGCTACACCTTC
TRBJ1-1 | NA | TRBV5-5 | TRBD1 | CASSRGPGEKNTEAFF | TGTGCCAGCAGCAGGGGGCCGGGGGAAAAGAACACTGAAGCTTTCTTT